The present T cell receptor beta chain was sequenced within a study of shared clonotypes between healthy human individuals. Genomic DNA from each subset was divided evenly over several immunoSEQ plates. Replicate PCRs run on sorted subsets employed around 200 ng DNA, approximately 30,000 T cell genomes. Here immunoSEQ multiplex PCR was the method, and the copy in TCRdb shows in-frame clones only, minus some. The sample yields about 1.5 million clones, 95% to 99% seen once. This clone has a handful of counts. Its matching antigen is unknown. Other DNA sequences in this specimen translate into the identical CDR3. General study results and limits: Estimated richness was generally greater in naive than memory subsets. Lower generation probabilities were found for non-shared clonotypes than for those shared by all four donors.

Unmatched junction bases numbered 1, after V lost 2 bases and J lost 0 bases. This CDR3 spans 14 amino acids. The germline V gene has CDR1 SGHRS and CDR2 YFSETQ. Sequences were obtained from naive CD4+ T cells sorted from blood. Sample subset: CD45RA+ positively selected. The rearrangement joins TRBV5-1 to TRBJ2-7, with 8 nucleotides matching TRBD2. The source of this sequence is a man younger than 40 in good health. The CDR3 bases are TGCGCCAGCAGCTTAAGCGGGAGCTCCTACGAGCAGTACTTC. It encodes CASSLSGSSYEQYF.